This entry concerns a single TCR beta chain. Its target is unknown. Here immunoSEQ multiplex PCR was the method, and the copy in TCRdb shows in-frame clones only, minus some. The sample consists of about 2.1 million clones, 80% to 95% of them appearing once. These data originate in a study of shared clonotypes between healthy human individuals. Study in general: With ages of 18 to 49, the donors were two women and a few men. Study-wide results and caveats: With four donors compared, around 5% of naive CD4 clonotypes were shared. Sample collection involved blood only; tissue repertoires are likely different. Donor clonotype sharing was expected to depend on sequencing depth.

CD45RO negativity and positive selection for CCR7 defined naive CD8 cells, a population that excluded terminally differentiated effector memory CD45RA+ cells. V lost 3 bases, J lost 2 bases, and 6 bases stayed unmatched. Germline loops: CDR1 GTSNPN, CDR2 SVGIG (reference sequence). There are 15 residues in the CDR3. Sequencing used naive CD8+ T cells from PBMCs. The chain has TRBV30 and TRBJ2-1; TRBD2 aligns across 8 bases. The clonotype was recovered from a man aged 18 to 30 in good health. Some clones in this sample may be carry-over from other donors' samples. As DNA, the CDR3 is TGTGCCTGGAGGACAAGCGGGAGTGCCTACAATGAGCAGTTCTTC. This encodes CAWRTSGSAYNEQFF.